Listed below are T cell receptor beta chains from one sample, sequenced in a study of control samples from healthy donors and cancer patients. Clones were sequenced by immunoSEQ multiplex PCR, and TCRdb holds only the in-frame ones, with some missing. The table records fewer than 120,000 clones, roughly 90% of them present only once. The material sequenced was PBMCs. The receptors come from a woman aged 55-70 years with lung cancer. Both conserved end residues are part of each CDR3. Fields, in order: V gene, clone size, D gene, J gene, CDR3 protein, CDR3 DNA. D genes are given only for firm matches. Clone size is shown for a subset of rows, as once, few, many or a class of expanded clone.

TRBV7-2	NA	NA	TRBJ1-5	CASSLVGGQPQHF	TGTGCCAGCAGCTTGGTGGGGGGTCAGCCCCAGCATTTT
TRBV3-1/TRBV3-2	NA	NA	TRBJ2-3	CASSQEGGKNTDTQYF	TGTGCCAGCAGCCAAGAAGGCGGGAAGAATACAGATACGCAGTATTTT
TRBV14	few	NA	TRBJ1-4	CASSQGGKLFF	TGTGCCAGCAGCCAAGGCGGGAAACTGTTTTTT
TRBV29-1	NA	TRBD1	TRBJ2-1	CSVEETTGGEQFF	TGCAGCGTTGAAGAGACGACAGGGGGTGAGCAGTTCTTC
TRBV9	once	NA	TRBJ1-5	CASSVGGVGGNQPQHF	TGTGCCAGCAGCGTAGGTGGTGTGGGGGGCAATCAGCCCCAGCATTTT
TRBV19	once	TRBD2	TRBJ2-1	CASSIPTGGRYNEQFF	TGTGCCAGTAGTATCCCAACGGGGGGGAGATACAATGAGCAGTTCTTC
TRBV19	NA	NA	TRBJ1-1	CASSSLLSNTEAFF	TGTGCCAGTAGCAGCCTGCTGTCGAACACTGAAGCTTTCTTT
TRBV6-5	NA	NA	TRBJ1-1	CASSYQPQGNTEAFF	TGTGCCAGCAGTTACCAACCTCAGGGGAACACTGAAGCTTTCTTT
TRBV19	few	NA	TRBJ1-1	CASSIGAREWTEAFF	TGTGCCAGTAGTATCGGCGCCAGGGAATGGACTGAAGCTTTCTTT
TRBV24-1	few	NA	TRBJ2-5	CATSDSGQGGETQYF	TGTGCCACCAGTGATTCTGGACAGGGAGGGGAGACCCAGTACTTC
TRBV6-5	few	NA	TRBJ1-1	CASTQLQGETEAFF	TGTGCCAGCACTCAACTACAGGGCGAGACTGAAGCTTTCTTT
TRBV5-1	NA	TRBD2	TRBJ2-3	CASSLLLAGGVSTDTQYF	TGCGCCAGCAGCCTCTTACTAGCGGGGGGTGTTAGCACAGATACGCAGTATTTT
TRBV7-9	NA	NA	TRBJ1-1	CASSLEDREAFF	TGTGCCAGCAGCTTAGAAGACAGGGAAGCTTTCTTT
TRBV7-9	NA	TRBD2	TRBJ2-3	CASSWGLAGVRHTDTQYF	TGTGCCAGCAGCTGGGGTCTAGCGGGAGTTCGGCACACAGATACGCAGTATTTT
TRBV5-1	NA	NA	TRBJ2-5	CASSLGGAQETQYF	TGCGCCAGCAGCTTGGGAGGGGCCCAAGAGACCCAGTACTTC